The 23 T cell receptor beta chains below were found in one sample sequenced in a study of cytomegalovirus exposure and HLA in healthy donors. The PCR contained 60 Vbeta and 13 Jbeta primers. Sequenced by immunoSEQ multiplex PCR; TCRdb stores in-frame clones only, minus some. The sample contains 150,000 to 200,000 clones, 80% to 90% of which appear only once. The sequencing sample was made of PBMCs. These receptor sequences come from a man younger than 35 in good health and CMV-seropositive.

The gene calls are TRBV19 and TRBJ1-5, with 12 bases that match TRBD1. V trimming: 5 bases; J trimming: 6 bases; junction bases outside the gene matches: 5. Germline CDR1 and CDR2: LNHDA and SQIVND (reference sequence). The CDR3 totals 15 residues. This chain's CDR3 is CASSSGQGASQPQHF. The CDR3 bases are TGTGCCAGTAGTTCGGGACAGGGGGCAAGTCAGCCCCAGCATTTT.

A remark on this clone: An end of the junction does not agree with germline; a read error may underlie this. The rearrangement links TRBV7-9 to TRBJ1-1; no firm D call. This CDR3 is built from 13 residues. Germline CDR1 is SEHNR and CDR2 is FQNEAQ (reference sequence). The CDR3 region is CASSNREFTEAFF. DNA of the CDR3: TGTGCAAGCAGTAACAGAGAGTTCACTGAAGCTTTCTTT.

The chain carries TRBV5-6 and TRBJ1-1; D possibly corresponds to TRBD1 (5 bases). V dropped 5 bases and J dropped 0 bases, with 17 bases sitting between them. The CDR3 contains 16 residues. The germline V gene has CDR1 SGHDT and CDR2 YYEEEE. The CDR3 is CASRRWQGTLNTEAFF. The CDR3 DNA reads TGTGCCAGCAGACGGTGGCAGGGTACCCTGAACACTGAAGCTTTCTTT.

This clone was seen once. The rearrangement uses TRBV4-1 and TRBJ2-5; no clear D. Per the germline V gene, CDR1 is MGHRA and CDR2 is YSYEKL. The CDR3 spans 14 residues. Trimming removed 1 base from V and 5 bases from J, with 11 bases in between. The CDR3 DNA follows: TGCGCCAGCAGCCAAGTAGAACTTGTTGAGACCCAGTACTTC. This codes for CASSQVELVETQYF.

The gene calls are TRBV10-2 and TRBJ2-7, with 9 bases fitting TRBD2. The trim removed 4 bases at V and 3 bases at J, leaving 4 bases unmatched. The CDR3 extends over 14 amino acids. The germline CDR1 and CDR2 sequences are WSHSY and SAAADI. CDR3 loop: CASSGLAGIYEQYF. The CDR3 DNA follows: TGCGCCAGCAGTGGGCTAGCGGGGATCTACGAGCAGTACTTC.

The CDR3 nucleotides are TGTGCCAGCAGTTCACCGGCGACGACCCGGGACAAGCACATGTCTTTCTTT. Translated, it gives CASSSPATTRDKHMSFF. This sequence joins TRBV27 and TRBJ1-1; TRBD1 is a possible D gene (6 bases). The V gene's germline CDR1 is MNHEY and CDR2 SMNVEV (reference sequence). The CDR3 spans 17 residues. V dropped 4 bases and J dropped 12 bases, with 30 bases sitting between them.

This chain joins TRBV27 and TRBJ2-1, with 11 nucleotides matching TRBD2. Trimming cost V 4 bases and J 6 bases; bases outside gene matches: 11. The germline V gene has CDR1 MNHEY and CDR2 SMNVEV (reference sequence). There are 17 residues in the CDR3. This chain's CDR3 is CASSSMGPGLAANEQFF. As DNA, the CDR3 is TGTGCCAGCAGTTCCATGGGGCCGGGACTAGCGGCCAATGAGCAGTTCTTC.

The genes are TRBV13 and TRBJ2-5; D is unclear. Trimming shortened V by 1 base and J by 9 bases, and 15 bases separated the two germline ends. This CDR3 is 14 amino acids long. CDR1 is PRHDT, CDR2 FYEKMQ, per germline (reference sequence). CDR3 sequence: CASSLVAESLAQYF. Here the CDR3 DNA reads TGTGCCAGCAGCTTAGTCGCCGAAAGCCTGGCCCAGTACTTC.

The chain uses TRBV30 and TRBJ2-6; maybe TRBD1 (6 bases). The CDR3 sequence is 15 residues long. Trimming shortened V by 4 bases and J by 0 bases, and 10 bases separated the two germline ends. Germline V gene lookup returns CDR1 GTSNPN and CDR2 SVGIG (reference sequence). This CDR3 is CAWKTGFSGANVLTF. CDR3 sequence (DNA): TGTGCCTGGAAGACAGGATTCTCTGGGGCCAACGTCCTGACTTTC. Based on the CDR3 plus reference TRBV30 and TRBJ2-6, the full variable domain is SQTIHQWPATLVQPVGSPLSLECTVEGTSNPNLYWYRQAAGRGLQLLFYSVGIGQISSEVPQNLSASRPQDRQFILSSKKLLLSDSGFYLCAWKTGFSGANVLTFGAGSRLTVL.

This chain uses TRBV9 with TRBJ1-3, with D uncertain. V was shortened by 3 bases and J by 8 bases, with 12 bases between the two germline ends. Germline CDR1 and CDR2: SGDLS and YYNGEE. The length of the CDR3 is 13 residues. CDR3 loop: CASSDIHGYTIYF. CDR3 sequence (DNA): TGTGCCAGCAGCGACATCCACGGGTACACCATATATTTT.

This clone came up once. The chain links TRBV5-1 to TRBJ1-4; 8 bases agree with TRBD1. The V gene end was trimmed by 0 bases and the J gene end by 5 bases; junction bases not matched to a gene: 3. The germline V gene has CDR1 SGHRS and CDR2 YFSETQ. The CDR3 is made up of 15 amino acids. DNA for the CDR3: TGCGCCAGCAGCTTGGGGACAGGGCCCAATGAAAAACTGTTTTTT. Translation: CASSLGTGPNEKLFF.

The CDR3 is CASSRAGVWGQADTEAFF. For the CDR3, the DNA is TGCGCCAGCAGTAGGGCCGGTGTGTGGGGACAGGCCGACACTGAAGCTTTCTTT. V and J are TRBV10-1 and TRBJ1-1; TRBD1 aligns across 8 bases. The CDR3 consists of 18 residues. J lost 3 bases, V lost 5 bases, and 17 bases had no gene match. The germline gives CDR1 WNHNN, CDR2 SYGVQD (reference sequence).

The chain joins TRBV7-2 to TRBJ2-5; TRBD2 aligns across 8 bases. From germline, CDR1 is SGHTA and CDR2 FQGNSA. The junction had 13 bases not matched to a gene; V was cut back by 2 bases and J by 5 bases. This CDR3 contains 17 residues. The CDR3 protein is CASSLPLTGGPGETQYF. The CDR3 DNA follows: TGTGCCAGCAGCTTACCCCTAACGGGGGGGCCGGGGGAGACCCAGTACTTC.

The V gene is TRBV6-1, the J gene TRBJ2-1; tentatively, D is TRBD1 (6 bases). V lost 10 bases to trimming and J lost 9 bases, with 19 bases between them. The CDR3 sequence is 13 residues long. CDR1 is MNHNS, CDR2 SASEGT, per germline. The CDR3 loop reads CANRAVGPFEQFF. DNA of the CDR3: TGTGCCAACAGGGCGGTGGGGCCTTTTGAGCAGTTCTTC.

The J gene is TRBJ2-5, the V gene TRBV7-7; 9 bases line up with TRBD1. The CDR3 sequence is 17 residues long. CDR1 and CDR2 from the germline V gene are SSHAT and FNYEAQ (reference sequence). The ends lost 6 bases at V and 5 bases at J; junction bases unmatched: 16. CDR3: CASSLPDRDRASETQYF. In DNA, the CDR3 is TGTGCCAGCAGTCTTCCTGACCGGGACAGGGCATCGGAGACCCAGTACTTC.

This chain uses TRBV27 with TRBJ2-3, with unresolved D. The CDR3 is 17 residues long. The germline V and J ends were trimmed by 1 base and 4 bases, with 18 bases remaining between them. Germline V gene sequence: CDR1 MNHEY, CDR2 SMNVEV (reference sequence). The CDR3: CASSLFPATVGADTQYF. The CDR3 nucleotides read TGTGCCAGCAGTTTATTCCCGGCAACGGTGGGCGCAGATACGCAGTATTTT.

This clone was seen once. The chain is built from TRBV30 and TRBJ1-1; TRBD1 agrees at 7 bases. CDR3 length: 14 residues. Germline CDR1 GTSNPN, CDR2 SVGIG (reference sequence). Trimming took 2 bases from V and 9 from J; bases not matched to a gene: 12. The CDR3 nucleotides are TGTGCCTGGAGTAGGGCAGGGGGTCGGGGGAAAGCTTTCTTT. Translating gives CAWSRAGGRGKAFF. Supplemented by reference TRBV30 and TRBJ1-1, the full variable domain reads SQTIHQWPATLVQPVGSPLSLECTVEGTSNPNLYWYRQAAGRGLQLLFYSVGIGQISSEVPQNLSASRPQDRQFILSSKKLLLSDSGFYLCAWSRAGGRGKAFFGQGTRLTVV.

The chain uses TRBV12-5 and TRBJ1-5; D unclear. The CDR3 extends over 21 amino acids. The V gene's germline CDR1 is LGHNT and CDR2 FRNRAP. V was cut by 1 base and J by 0 bases, with 25 bases left in between. The CDR3: CASGLGRVGATPLYSNQPQHF. Here the CDR3 DNA reads TGTGCTAGTGGTTTGGGCCGGGTGGGAGCCACTCCTCTTTATAGCAATCAGCCCCAGCATTTT. The variable domain in full, with the rest retrieved from reference TRBV12-5 and TRBJ1-5, is DARVTQTPRHKVTEMGQEVTMRCQPILGHNTVFWYRQTMMQGLELLAYFRNRAPLDDSGMPKDRFSAEMPDATLATLKIQPSEPRDSAVYFCASGLGRVGATPLYSNQPQHFGDGTRLSIL.

This clone has only one observation. This chain joins TRBV5-1 and TRBJ1-3; possible D gene TRBD1, 6 bases. Germline CDR1 reads SGHRS; CDR2 reads YFSETQ. V dropped 4 bases and J dropped 0 bases, with 14 bases sitting between them. The CDR3 consists of 16 residues. CDR3 loop: CASSPGQINSGNTIYF. Written as DNA, the CDR3 is TGCGCCAGCAGCCCCGGACAGATAAACTCTGGAAACACCATATATTTT.

The chain is built from TRBV18 and TRBJ2-7; D possibly corresponds to TRBD1 (7 bases). V was clipped by 4 bases and J by 3 bases, with 16 bases between them. The CDR3 length is 15 residues. Germline CDR1 is KGHSH and CDR2 is LQKENI. CDR3 bases: TGTGCCAGCTCACACGACCAGCAGGGGGGCTACGAGCAGTACTTC. Residues: CASSHDQQGGYEQYF. Full variable domain (missing parts from reference TRBV18 and TRBJ2-7): NAGVMQNPRHLVRRRGQEARLRCSPMKGHSHVYWYRQLPEEGLKFMVYLQKENIIDESGMPKERFSAEFPKEGPSILRIQQVVRGDSAAYFCASSHDQQGGYEQYFGPGTRLTVT.

The genes are TRBV5-1 and TRBJ2-5; TRBD1 agrees at 11 bases. The CDR3 length is 13 residues. Germline trimming cut 7 bases from V and 5 bases from J; bases unmatched to any gene: 4. CDR1 is SGHRS and CDR2 is YFSETQ in the germline V gene. CDR3 region: CASRTGGAETQYF. The CDR3 DNA is TGCGCCAGCCGGACAGGGGGCGCGGAGACCCAGTACTTC.

The J gene is TRBJ1-1, the V gene TRBV7-3; D is perhaps TRBD1 (5 bases). Germline loops: CDR1 SGHTA, CDR2 FQGTGA. The CDR3 totals 13 residues. Between the trimmed V and J ends, which lost 4 bases and 1 base, there was a span of 7 bases. The CDR3 nucleotides read TGTGCCAGCAGCTCAGACAGGAACACTGAAGCTTTCTTT. Translation gives CASSSDRNTEAFF.

The CDR3 protein is CASSDEVGSGNTIYF. The CDR3 DNA reads as TGTGCCAGCAGTGACGAGGTTGGTTCTGGAAACACCATATATTTT. This chain joins TRBV6-1 and TRBJ1-3; D gene unclear. Between the trimmed V and J ends, which lost 3 bases and 1 base, there was a span of 10 bases. Germline V gene data show CDR1 as MNHNS and CDR2 as SASEGT. The CDR3 extends over 15 amino acids.